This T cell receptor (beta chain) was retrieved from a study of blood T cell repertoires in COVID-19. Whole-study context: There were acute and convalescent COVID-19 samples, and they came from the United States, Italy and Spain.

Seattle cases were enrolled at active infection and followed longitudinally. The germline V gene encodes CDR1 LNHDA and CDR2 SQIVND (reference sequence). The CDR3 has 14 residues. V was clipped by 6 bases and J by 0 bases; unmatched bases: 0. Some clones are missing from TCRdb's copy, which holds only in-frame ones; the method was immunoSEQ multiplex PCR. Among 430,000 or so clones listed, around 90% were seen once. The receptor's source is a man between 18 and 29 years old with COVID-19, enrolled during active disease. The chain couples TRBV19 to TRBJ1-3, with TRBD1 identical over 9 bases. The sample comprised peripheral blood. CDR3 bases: TGTGCCAGTAGGACAGGGGGCTCTGGAAACACCATATATTTT. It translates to CASRTGGSGNTIYF.